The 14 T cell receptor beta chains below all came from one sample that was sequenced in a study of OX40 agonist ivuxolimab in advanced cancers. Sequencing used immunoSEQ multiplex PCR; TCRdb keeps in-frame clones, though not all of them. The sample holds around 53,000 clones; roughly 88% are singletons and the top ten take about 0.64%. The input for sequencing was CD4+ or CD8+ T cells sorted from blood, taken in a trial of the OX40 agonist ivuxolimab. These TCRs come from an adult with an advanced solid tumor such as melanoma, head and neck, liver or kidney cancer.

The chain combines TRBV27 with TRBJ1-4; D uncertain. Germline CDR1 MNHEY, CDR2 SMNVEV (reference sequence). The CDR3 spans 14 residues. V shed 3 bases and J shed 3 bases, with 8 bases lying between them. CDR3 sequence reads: CASSFGISNEKLFF. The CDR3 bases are TGTGCCAGCAGTTTTGGGATATCTAATGAAAAACTGTTTTTT.

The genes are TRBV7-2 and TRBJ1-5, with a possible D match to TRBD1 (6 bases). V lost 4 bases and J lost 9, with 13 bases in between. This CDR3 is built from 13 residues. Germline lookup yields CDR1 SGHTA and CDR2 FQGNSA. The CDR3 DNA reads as TGTGCCAGCAGCTACAGGGTCCGGCCGCCCCAGCATTTT. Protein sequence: CASSYRVRPPQHF.

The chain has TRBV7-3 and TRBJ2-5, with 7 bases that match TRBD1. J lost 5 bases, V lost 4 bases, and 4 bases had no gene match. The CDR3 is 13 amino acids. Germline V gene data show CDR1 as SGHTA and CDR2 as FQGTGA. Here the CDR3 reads CASSSQGSETQYF. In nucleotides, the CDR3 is TGTGCCAGCAGCTCACAGGGGTCGGAGACCCAGTACTTC.

The CDR3 nucleotides read TGCGCCAGCAGGGTGGGTGACGACACCGGGGAGCTGTTTTTT. It is translated as CASRVGDDTGELFF. This chain uses TRBV5-1 with TRBJ2-2; D uncertain. The CDR3 is 14 residues long. Trimming stripped 5 bases from V and 3 bases from J, with 11 bases between. Looked up from germline, CDR1 is SGHRS and CDR2 is YFSETQ.

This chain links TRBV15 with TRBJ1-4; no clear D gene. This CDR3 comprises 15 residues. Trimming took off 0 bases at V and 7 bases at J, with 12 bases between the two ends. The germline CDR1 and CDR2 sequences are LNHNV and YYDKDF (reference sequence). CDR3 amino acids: CATSREGGSGEKLFF. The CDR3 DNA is TGTGCCACCAGCAGAGAGGGTGGTAGCGGTGAAAAACTGTTTTTT.

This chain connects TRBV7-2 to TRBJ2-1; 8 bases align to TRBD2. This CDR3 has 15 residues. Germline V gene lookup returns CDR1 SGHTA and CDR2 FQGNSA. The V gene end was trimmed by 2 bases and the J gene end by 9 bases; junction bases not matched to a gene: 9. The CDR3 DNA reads TGTGCCAGCAGCTTACGAGGCGGTAGCGGGATTGAGCAGTTCTTC. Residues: CASSLRGGSGIEQFF.

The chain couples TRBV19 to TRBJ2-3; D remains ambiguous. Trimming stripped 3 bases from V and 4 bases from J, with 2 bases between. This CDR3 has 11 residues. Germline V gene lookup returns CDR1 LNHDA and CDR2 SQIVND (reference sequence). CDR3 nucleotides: TGTGCCAGTAGTATTGCAGATACGCAGTATTTT. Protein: CASSIADTQYF.

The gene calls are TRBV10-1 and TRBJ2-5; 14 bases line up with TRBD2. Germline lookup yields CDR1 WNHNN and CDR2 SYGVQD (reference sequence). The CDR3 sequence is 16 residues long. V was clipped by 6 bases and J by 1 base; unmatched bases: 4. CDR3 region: CASSGLAGGSQETQYF. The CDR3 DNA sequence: TGCGCCAGCAGCGGACTAGCGGGAGGCTCCCAAGAGACCCAGTACTTC.

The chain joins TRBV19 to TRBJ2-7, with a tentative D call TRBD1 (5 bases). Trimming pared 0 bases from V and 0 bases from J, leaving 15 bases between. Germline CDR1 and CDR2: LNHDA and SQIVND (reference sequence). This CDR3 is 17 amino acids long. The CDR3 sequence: CASSIEFAGRSSYEQYF. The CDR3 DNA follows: TGTGCCAGTAGTATAGAATTCGCAGGGCGAAGCTCCTACGAGCAGTACTTC.

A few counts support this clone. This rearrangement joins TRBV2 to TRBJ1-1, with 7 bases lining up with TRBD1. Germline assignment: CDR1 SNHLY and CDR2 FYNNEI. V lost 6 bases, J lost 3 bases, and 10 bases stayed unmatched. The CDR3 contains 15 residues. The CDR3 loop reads CASRLEGGQHTEAFF. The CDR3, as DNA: TGTGCCAGCAGGCTGGAAGGGGGCCAGCACACTGAAGCTTTCTTT.

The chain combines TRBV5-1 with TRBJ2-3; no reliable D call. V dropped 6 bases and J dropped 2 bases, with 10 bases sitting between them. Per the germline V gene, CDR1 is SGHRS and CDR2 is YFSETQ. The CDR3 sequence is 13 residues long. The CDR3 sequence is CASTRFYTDTQYF. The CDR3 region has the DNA TGCGCCAGCACCCGGTTTTACACAGATACGCAGTATTTT.

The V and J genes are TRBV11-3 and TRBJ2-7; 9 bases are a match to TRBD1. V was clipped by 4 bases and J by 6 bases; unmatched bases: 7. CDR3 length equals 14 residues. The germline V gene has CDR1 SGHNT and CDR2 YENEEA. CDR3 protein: CASSYRTGDGEQYF. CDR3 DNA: TGTGCCAGCAGCTATCGGACAGGGGATGGCGAGCAGTACTTC.

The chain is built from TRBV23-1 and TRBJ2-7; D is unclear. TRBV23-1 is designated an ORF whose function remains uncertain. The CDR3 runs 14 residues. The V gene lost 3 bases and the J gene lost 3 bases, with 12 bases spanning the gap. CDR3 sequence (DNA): TGCGCCAGCAGTCAGATTAGCAGTAACTACGAGCAGTACTTC. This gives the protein CASSQISSNYEQYF.

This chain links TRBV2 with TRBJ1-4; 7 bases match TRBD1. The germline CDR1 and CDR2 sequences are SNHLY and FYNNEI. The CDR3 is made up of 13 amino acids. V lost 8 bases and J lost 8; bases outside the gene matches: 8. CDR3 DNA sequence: TGTGCCAGCGGTCAGGGGGAAGGGGAAAAACTGTTTTTT. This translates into CASGQGEGEKLFF.